These 14 T cell receptor beta chains were sequenced from one sample in a study of T cells after yellow fever vaccination. TCRdb reanalysed the 5' RACE reads using MiXCR and keeps one entry per CDR3 protein. The repertoire has about 340,000 distinct CDR3 sequences, about an eighth of them found once; the top ten carry 3.2%. Material: CD4+ T cells sorted from PBMCs, obtained 15 days after the yellow fever booster vaccination. The receptor source for this set is a man aged 18 to 29 who received the YFV17D yellow fever vaccine.

The table lists this clonotype with a few counts. J is TRBJ2-5 and V is TRBV5-6; TRBD1 matches 8 bases. The CDR3 has 14 amino acids. Germline CDR1 SGHDT, CDR2 YYEEEE. With 4 bases clipped from V and 6 bases from J, the junction kept 8 bases outside the gene matches. This CDR3 reads CASSTPGGAQTQYF. The CDR3, as DNA: TGTGCCAGCAGCACCCCAGGGGGCGCTCAGACCCAGTACTTC.

CDR3 sequence: CASSYGLAGGLIAGELFF. CDR3 DNA sequence: TGTGCCAGCAGTTACGGACTAGCGGGGGGGTTAATAGCCGGGGAGCTGTTTTTT. This chain connects TRBV6-6 to TRBJ2-2, with 15 bases fitting TRBD2. The CDR3 totals 18 residues. The ends lost 2 bases at V and 6 bases at J; junction bases unmatched: 7. Germline V lookup: CDR1 MNHNY, CDR2 SVGAGI (reference sequence).

The chain has TRBV9 and TRBJ2-7; 8 bases line up with TRBD1. Trimming took 0 bases from V and 6 from J; bases not matched to a gene: 11. Germline V gene sequence: CDR1 SGDLS, CDR2 YYNGEE. This CDR3 has 16 amino acids. CDR3 region: CASSVDGDRWFREQYF. In DNA form, the CDR3 reads TGTGCCAGCAGCGTAGATGGGGACAGGTGGTTCCGCGAGCAGTACTTC.

The chain carries TRBV6-5 and TRBJ1-1, with 7 bases fitting TRBD1. Germline V gives CDR1 MNHEY, CDR2 SVGAGI. CDR3 length: 14 amino acids. The ends lost 6 bases at V and 0 bases at J; junction bases unmatched: 4. As DNA, the CDR3 is TGTGCCAGCAGGTCGGGACAGATGAACACTGAAGCTTTCTTT. It codes for CASRSGQMNTEAFF.

This clonotype was seen ten or more times. This chain connects TRBV10-2 to TRBJ2-3, with TRBD2 matching 8 bases. After removal of 7 bases from V and 1 base from J, the junction contained 4 bases not matched to a gene. Germline-derived CDR1 and CDR2 are WSHSY and SAAADI. The CDR3 runs 14 residues. CDR3 sequence: CASIPGGGTDTQYF. The CDR3, as DNA: TGCGCCAGCATCCCGGGGGGGGGCACAGATACGCAGTATTTT.

This clonotype came up a few times. The rearrangement uses TRBV7-3 and TRBJ2-1, with TRBD2 identical over 9 bases. J was trimmed by 12 bases and V by 4 bases; bases with no gene match: 10. This CDR3 has 14 amino acids. Per the germline V gene, CDR1 is SGHTA and CDR2 is FQGTGA. The chain's CDR3 is CASSSDGLAGRQFF. The CDR3 nucleotides read TGTGCCAGCAGCTCGGATGGGCTAGCGGGGAGGCAGTTCTTC.

In this sample, this clonotype turned up a few times. The chain joins TRBV7-2 to TRBJ2-2, with D unclear. CDR1 is SGHTA, CDR2 FQGNSA, per germline. The CDR3 sequence is 12 residues long. V dropped 1 base and J dropped 7 bases, with 4 bases sitting between them. The CDR3 DNA reads TGTGCCAGCAGCTTAGATAACGGGGAGCTGTTTTTT. Translated, it gives CASSLDNGELFF.

This chain links TRBV6-1 with TRBJ1-5, with unresolved D. The germline V gene has CDR1 MNHNS and CDR2 SASEGT. CDR3 length equals 13 residues. Trimming cost V 4 bases and J 4 bases, with 8 bases left between them. DNA of the CDR3: TGTGCCAGCAGTGCGAATCAAAATCAGCCCCAGCATTTT. As protein: CASSANQNQPQHF.

The chain carries TRBV7-2 and TRBJ2-3; 9 positions agree with TRBD2. With 8 bases clipped from V and 0 bases from J, the junction kept 6 bases outside the gene matches. Germline CDR1 is SGHTA and CDR2 is FQGNSA. The CDR3 contains 15 residues. This CDR3 reads CASGGLATSTDTQYF. CDR3 DNA: TGTGCCAGCGGCGGACTAGCGACTAGCACAGATACGCAGTATTTT.

The chain combines TRBV20-1 with TRBJ2-2, with 12 bases matching TRBD2. The germline gives CDR1 DFQATT, CDR2 SNEGSKA (reference sequence). The CDR3 runs 15 residues. The J segment lost 5 bases and the V segment lost 6 bases, leaving 7 bases of the junction unmatched. The CDR3 here is CSAQGLAGSTGELFF. The CDR3 nucleotides are TGCAGTGCCCAAGGACTAGCGGGGAGTACCGGGGAGCTGTTTTTT.

Ten or more counts support this clonotype. V is TRBV6-5 and J is TRBJ1-6; 7 positions match TRBD1. There are 16 residues in the CDR3. In germline, CDR1 is MNHEY, CDR2 SVGAGI. V was clipped by 4 bases and J by 7 bases; unmatched bases: 10. The CDR3 protein is CASSSPRQGWNSPLHF. The CDR3 bases are TGTGCCAGCAGTTCCCCCCGACAGGGTTGGAATTCACCCCTCCACTTT.

This clonotype was counted many times. The genes are TRBV15 and TRBJ1-2; no reliable D call. This CDR3 region has 12 residues. Germline V lookup: CDR1 LNHNV, CDR2 YYDKDF (reference sequence). V was pared by 4 bases and J by 0 bases, with 3 bases between. CDR3 in amino acids: CATSTSNYGYTF. In DNA form, the CDR3 reads TGTGCCACCAGCACGTCTAACTATGGCTACACCTTC.

In its sample, this clonotype was seen a few times. The V gene is TRBV7-2, the J gene TRBJ2-2, with D possibly being TRBD1 (5 bases). This CDR3 comprises 12 residues. The V end was cut by 3 bases, the J end by 9 bases, with 8 bases between. In germline, CDR1 is SGHTA, CDR2 FQGNSA. The CDR3 nucleotides read TGTGCCAGCAGCTTCAGGGCTCGGGAGCTGTTTTTT. Encoded protein: CASSFRARELFF.

This clonotype was observed a few times. The chain is built from TRBV4-1 and TRBJ2-1; D remains ambiguous. This CDR3 spans 14 amino acids. V was pared by 3 bases and J by 5 bases, with 11 bases between. Germline loops: CDR1 MGHRA, CDR2 YSYEKL. In DNA form, the CDR3 reads TGCGCCAGCAGCCACCCGGCGAGTGACAATGAGCAGTTCTTC. This encodes CASSHPASDNEQFF.